Listed here is a single T cell receptor (beta chain). The target antigen is unknown. The source of the sample is a study of OX40 agonist ivuxolimab in advanced cancers. Blood specimens came from baseline, cycle 4 day 1, and cycle 7 day 1. Generated by immunoSEQ multiplex PCR, the TCRdb table keeps only in-frame clones and is missing some. The sample has more than 60,000 clones, around 81% seen once; the top ten hold about 4.8%. V lost 1 base and J lost 0, with 10 bases in between. CDR3 size: 17 residues. The germline V gene encodes CDR1 SNHLY and CDR2 FYNNEI. Study observations and caveats: Expanded clones were, on average, more numerous among CD8+ T cells than CD4+.

V gene TRBV2 combines with J gene TRBJ2-6; no clear D gene. The material sequenced was CD4+ or CD8+ T cells sorted from blood, taken in a trial of the OX40 agonist ivuxolimab. The clonotype was recovered from an adult with an advanced solid tumor such as melanoma, head and neck, liver or kidney cancer. The CDR3 nucleotides are TGTGCCAGCAGTGAAGGGGGTCGACGCTCTGGGGCCAACGTCCTGACTTTC. Translated: CASSEGGRRSGANVLTF.